This is a list of T cell receptor beta chains from one sample in a study of T cell repertoires in cytomegalovirus infection. TCRdb passed the reads through MiXCR, listing each CDR3 protein once. The data show 200,000 to 300,000 distinct CDR3 sequences, with roughly 10% seen just once and roughly 16% held by the top ten. Sequencing was performed on PBMCs. The source of these receptors is a human donor in good health (CMV status not recorded). Some clones in this sample may be carry-over from other donors' samples. The CDR3 runs from the conserved cysteine through the conserved F or W. The D gene is left open where the match is weak. Expanded clones are given a class, and other clones once, few, many or no size at all.

d_call: TRBD2; cdr3_length: 17; v_call: TRBV7-2; clone_size: many; j_call: TRBJ2-2; cdr3_aa: CASSRLAGGGNTGELFF; cdr3_nt: TGTGCCAGCAGCCGACTAGCGGGGGGGGGAAACACCGGGGAGCTGTTTTTT
d_call: TRBD2; cdr3_length: 15; v_call: TRBV7-2; clone_size: many; j_call: TRBJ2-7; cdr3_aa: CASSTPLADVGEQYF; cdr3_nt: TGTGCCAGCAGCACCCCACTAGCGGACGTCGGCGAGCAGTACTTC
d_call: NA; cdr3_length: 15; v_call: TRBV27; clone_size: many; j_call: TRBJ2-2; cdr3_aa: CASSLRGSRTGELFF; cdr3_nt: TGTGCCAGCAGTTTAAGGGGGAGCCGTACCGGGGAGCTGTTTTTT
d_call: NA; cdr3_length: 11; v_call: TRBV7-2; clone_size: many; j_call: TRBJ2-3; cdr3_aa: CASSSTYTQYF; cdr3_nt: TGTGCCAGCAGCTCCACATATACGCAGTATTTT
d_call: NA; cdr3_length: 15; v_call: TRBV7-2; clone_size: NA; j_call: TRBJ1-6; cdr3_aa: CASSYRAIYNSPLHF; cdr3_nt: TGTGCCAGCAGCTACAGGGCTATTTATAATTCACCCCTCCACTTT
d_call: NA; cdr3_length: 11; v_call: TRBV20-1; clone_size: few; j_call: TRBJ1-2; cdr3_aa: CSARDLRGYTF; cdr3_nt: TGCAGTGCTAGGGACCTGAGGGGCTACACCTTC
d_call: NA; cdr3_length: 15; v_call: TRBV6-1; clone_size: many; j_call: TRBJ2-7; cdr3_aa: CASTLESDGPYEQYF; cdr3_nt: TGTGCCAGCACTCTAGAATCGGACGGGCCGTACGAGCAGTACTTC
d_call: TRBD1; cdr3_length: 14; v_call: TRBV15; clone_size: many; j_call: TRBJ1-1; cdr3_aa: CATSLRTGGTEAFF; cdr3_nt: TGTGCCACCAGCTTACGGACAGGGGGTACTGAAGCTTTCTTT
d_call: NA; cdr3_length: 12; v_call: TRBV6-2/TRBV6-3; clone_size: many; j_call: TRBJ2-1; cdr3_aa: CASSPSGYEQFF; cdr3_nt: TGTGCCAGCAGTCCAAGCGGATATGAGCAGTTCTTC
d_call: TRBD1; cdr3_length: 14; v_call: TRBV3-1; clone_size: NA; j_call: TRBJ1-1; cdr3_aa: CASSDYRGNTEAFF; cdr3_nt: TGTGCCAGCAGCGACTACAGGGGAAACACTGAAGCTTTCTTT